Given below is one TCR beta chain in context. As originally analysed: Reference gene primer amplification gave nucleated cell count estimates. Only in-frame clones appear in the TCRdb table, and some are missing; sequencing was by immunoSEQ multiplex PCR. V and J calls and clone size are given by that table; D and trimming were obtained from the DNA. The table records approximately 260,000 clones, roughly 80% of them present only once. This CDR3 spans 16 amino acids. The germline gives CDR1 SGHTA, CDR2 FQGTGA. V was shortened by 5 bases and J by 0 bases, with 13 bases between the two germline ends. This record belongs to a study of blood T cell repertoires in COVID-19. Study-level information: The United States, Italy and Spain supplied acute and convalescent COVID-19 samples. T cells, B-cell-depleted T cells, or PBMCs supplied cDNA or gDNA.

J is TRBJ2-2 and V is TRBV7-3, with D tentatively TRBD2 (6 bases). The material sequenced was peripheral blood. This receptor was taken from a man aged 60-69 years who had recovered from COVID-19. CDR3 region: CASSPVEGANTGELFF. CDR3 DNA sequence: TGTGCCAGCAGCCCCGTGGAGGGTGCGAACACCGGGGAGCTGTTTTTT.